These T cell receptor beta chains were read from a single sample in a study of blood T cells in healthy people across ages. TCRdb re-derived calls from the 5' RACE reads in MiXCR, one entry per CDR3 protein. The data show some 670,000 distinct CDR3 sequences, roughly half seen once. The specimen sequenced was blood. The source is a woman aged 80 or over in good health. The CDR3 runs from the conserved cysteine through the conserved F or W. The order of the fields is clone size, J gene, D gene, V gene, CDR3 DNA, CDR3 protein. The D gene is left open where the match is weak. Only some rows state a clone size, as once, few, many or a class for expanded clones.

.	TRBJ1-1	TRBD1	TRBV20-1	TGCAGTGCTAGAGAGCTTGGACAGGGAGACACTGAAGCTTTCTTT	CSARELGQGDTEAFF
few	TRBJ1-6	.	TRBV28	TGTGCCAGCACCGGCCTTACCTCCTATAATTCACCCCTCCACTTT	CASTGLTSYNSPLHF
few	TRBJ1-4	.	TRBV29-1	TGCAGCGTTGAAGGGGGCGGAAAACTGTTTTTT	CSVEGGGKLFF
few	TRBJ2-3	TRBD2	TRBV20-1	TGCAGTGCTATCGGGGGGGAAACTAGCACAGATACGCAGTATTTT	CSAIGGETSTDTQYF
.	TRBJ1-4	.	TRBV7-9	TGTGCCAGCAGCGCGGGGACTTCGACTAATGAAAAACTGTTTTTT	CASSAGTSTNEKLFF
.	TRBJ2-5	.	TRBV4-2	TGTGCCAGCAGCCAAGATGCGGTAACGGGGACCCAGTACTTC	CASSQDAVTGTQYF
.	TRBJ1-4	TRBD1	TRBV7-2	TGTGCCAGCAGTTGGGACAGTGGTAATGAAAAACTGTTTTTT	CASSWDSGNEKLFF
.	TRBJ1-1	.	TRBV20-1	TGCAGTGCTAGAGATTGGGGTAGTGAAGCTTTCTTT	CSARDWGSEAFF
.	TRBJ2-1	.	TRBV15	TGTGCCACCAGCAGAGATCGGACCTACAATGAGCAGTTCTTC	CATSRDRTYNEQFF
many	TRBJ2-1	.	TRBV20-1	TGCAGTGCTAGAGAAATAGGGACACCCTACAATGAGCAGTTCTTC	CSAREIGTPYNEQFF
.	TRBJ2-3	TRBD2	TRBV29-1	TGCAGCGTAGCTAAAGGGACTAGCGGTAGTGCAGATACGCAGTATTTT	CSVAKGTSGSADTQYF
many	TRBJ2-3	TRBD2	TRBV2	TGTGCCAGCAGGGGAGGGGCTTTAACGCAGTATTTT	CASRGGALTQYF
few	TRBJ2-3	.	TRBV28	TGTGCCAGCAGTGCTTGGACGGGGGGCGATACGCAGTATTTT	CASSAWTGGDTQYF
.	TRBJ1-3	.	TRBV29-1	TGCAGCGTTTTAGGGACTCTCAGCTCTGGAAACACCATATATTTT	CSVLGTLSSGNTIYF
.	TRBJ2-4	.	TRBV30	TGTGCCCGGAGTACCCGACAGTTAGCCAAAAACATTCAGTACTTC	CARSTRQLAKNIQYF
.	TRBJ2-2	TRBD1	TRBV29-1	TGCAGCGTGGACAGGGGGGGGAACACCGGGGAGCTGTTTTTT	CSVDRGGNTGELFF
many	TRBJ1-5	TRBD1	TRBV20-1	TGCAGTGCCGCGATCGGGACAGGATCGAATCAGCCCCAGCATTTT	CSAAIGTGSNQPQHF
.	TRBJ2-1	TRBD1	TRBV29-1	TGCAGCCCACGGACAGGTTCGGGTGAGCAGTTCTTC	CSPRTGSGEQFF
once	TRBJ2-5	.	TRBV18	TGTGCCAGCTCCCCGGGAGAAGGTTTCCAAGAGACCCAGTACTTC	CASSPGEGFQETQYF
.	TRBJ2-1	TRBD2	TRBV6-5	TGTGCCAGTACTAGCCGGACTAGCGGGGAGCAGTTCTTC	CASTSRTSGEQFF
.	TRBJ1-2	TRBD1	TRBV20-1	TGCAGTGCTCGGACAGGGCTGGGTGGCTACACCTTC	CSARTGLGGYTF
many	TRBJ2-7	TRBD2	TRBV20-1	TGCAGTGCTGGAACGGGCCTACTAGCGCTCGGGAACGAGCAGTACTTC	CSAGTGLLALGNEQYF
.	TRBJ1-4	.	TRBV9	TGTGCCAGCAGAGGAGCCTGCAGCCCTTATGAAAAACTGTTTTTT	CASRGACSPYEKLFF
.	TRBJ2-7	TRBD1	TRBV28	TGTGCCAGCAGGACCACCGGGACAGGGGCCTACGAGCAGTACTTC	CASRTTGTGAYEQYF
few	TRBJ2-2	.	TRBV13	TGTGCCAGCAAAAGTTACCGGGACGGAGGACGGGACGGGGAGCTGTTTTTT	CASKSYRDGGRDGELFF
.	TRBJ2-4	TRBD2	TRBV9	TGTGCCAGCAGTGTAACGACGGGAGGGAGCATTCAGTACTTC	CASSVTTGGSIQYF
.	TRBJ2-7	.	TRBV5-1	TGCGCCAGCAGCCAGACTAGGCGCGAGCAGTACTTC	CASSQTRREQYF
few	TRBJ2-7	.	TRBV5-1	TGCGCCAGCAGCTTGCAAGGGGCGGGCTCCTACGAGCAGTACTTC	CASSLQGAGSYEQYF
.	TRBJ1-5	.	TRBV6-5	TGTGCCAGCAGTACCGGGACACCAAATCAGCCCCAGCATTTT	CASSTGTPNQPQHF
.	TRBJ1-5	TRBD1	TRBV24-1	TGTGCCACCAGTGAGGGACAGGGTTCGAATCAGCCCCAGCATTTT	CATSEGQGSNQPQHF
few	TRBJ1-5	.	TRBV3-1	TGTGCCAGCAGCCAAGATGCGGCTGGATCTCAGCCCCAGCATTTT	CASSQDAAGSQPQHF
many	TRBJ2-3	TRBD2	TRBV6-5	TGTGCCAGCAGTTACGGAGGGATAGGTGCGGGAGGGAATTTAGGCAGCACAGATACGCAGTATTTT	CASSYGGIGAGGNLGSTDTQYF
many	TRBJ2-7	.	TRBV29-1	TGCAGCGTTAAAGGGCAGTTTGGTCTTAGTGTTTACGAGCAGTACTTC	CSVKGQFGLSVYEQYF
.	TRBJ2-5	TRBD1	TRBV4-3	TGCGCCAGCAGCCAACAGGGGGTGGGTTGGGAGACCCAGTACTTC	CASSQQGVGWETQYF
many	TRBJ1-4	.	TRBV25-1	TGTGCCAGCAGTGGACACGGGGGGCACACTAATGAAAAACTGTTTTTT	CASSGHGGHTNEKLFF
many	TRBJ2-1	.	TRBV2	TGTGCCAGCAGGACGGACAGCTCCTACAATGAGCAGTTCTTC	CASRTDSSYNEQFF
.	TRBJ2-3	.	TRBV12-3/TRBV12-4	TGTGCCAGCAGTATAGTAGGAGCAGATACGCAGTATTTT	CASSIVGADTQYF
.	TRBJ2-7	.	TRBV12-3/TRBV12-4	TGTGCCAGCAGTTTGAGGGGAATAGTGCCCTACAATGAGCAGTACTTC	CASSLRGIVPYNEQYF
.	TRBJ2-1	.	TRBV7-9	TGTGCCAGCAGCTTACCTCCCCAGGGGAGGAGGATCTACAATGAGCAGTTCTTC	CASSLPPQGRRIYNEQFF
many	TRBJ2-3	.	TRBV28	TGTGCCAGCAGGTCGGGGACAGATACGCAGTATTTT	CASRSGTDTQYF
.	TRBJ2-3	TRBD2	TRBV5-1	TGCGCCAGCAGCTTGGAATGGACTAGCGGGGCGCAGTATTTT	CASSLEWTSGAQYF
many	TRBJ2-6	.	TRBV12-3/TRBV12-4	TGTGCCAGCAGTTTCCCCTCTGGGGCCAACGTCCTGACTTTC	CASSFPSGANVLTF
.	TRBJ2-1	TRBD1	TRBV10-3	TGTGCCATCAGTGAGTCGGCGCAGGGGGTTAAGAATGAGCAGTTCTTC	CAISESAQGVKNEQFF
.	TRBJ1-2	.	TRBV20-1	TGCAGTGCCCGGGACCTCGCTAACTATGGCTACACCTTC	CSARDLANYGYTF
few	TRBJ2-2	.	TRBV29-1	TGCAGCGTTTCGGCTACGAACACCGGGGAGCTGTTTTTT	CSVSATNTGELFF
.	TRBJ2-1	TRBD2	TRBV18	TGTGCCAGCTCACCCCGACTAGCGGGACAGGTCAATGAGCAGTTCTTC	CASSPRLAGQVNEQFF
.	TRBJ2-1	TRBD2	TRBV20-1	TGCAGTGCTTCACTAGCGGGAGGGCTCAATGAGCAGTTCTTC	CSASLAGGLNEQFF